Sequencing of this T cell receptor beta chain was carried out in a study of cytomegalovirus exposure and HLA in healthy donors. Study as a whole: The approximately 110 validation repertoires and the 650 to 850 first-cohort repertoires shared a platform, a later analysis reported.

Profiling relied on immunoSEQ multiplex PCR, and the TCRdb table lists in-frame clones only, not all of them. The table lists over 35,000 clones, 90% to 95% of them singletons, with 2.5% to 4% in the top ten. Comments on this clone: Its target is unknown. Compared with germline, one end of the junction differs, possibly owing to a read error.

Per the germline V gene, CDR1 is SGHAT and CDR2 is FQNNGV. CDR3 length: 17 residues. Regarding the study as a whole: Over 150 TCR beta chains were listed as cytomegalovirus-associated. CMV antigen specificity of a few CMV-associated chains was confirmed in vitro. Within the approximately 130 validation repertoires, first-cohort TCR clusters tended to co-occur, according to a later analysis.

The chain has TRBV11-2 and TRBJ1-3; 7 bases line up with TRBD1. Input material: PBMCs. This sequence was found in a young man in good health and CMV-seronegative. The CDR3 spells CASSLDRQGPAGNTIYF. The CDR3 DNA sequence: TGTGCCAGCAGCCTAGACCGACAGGGACCTGCGGGAAACACCATATATTTT.